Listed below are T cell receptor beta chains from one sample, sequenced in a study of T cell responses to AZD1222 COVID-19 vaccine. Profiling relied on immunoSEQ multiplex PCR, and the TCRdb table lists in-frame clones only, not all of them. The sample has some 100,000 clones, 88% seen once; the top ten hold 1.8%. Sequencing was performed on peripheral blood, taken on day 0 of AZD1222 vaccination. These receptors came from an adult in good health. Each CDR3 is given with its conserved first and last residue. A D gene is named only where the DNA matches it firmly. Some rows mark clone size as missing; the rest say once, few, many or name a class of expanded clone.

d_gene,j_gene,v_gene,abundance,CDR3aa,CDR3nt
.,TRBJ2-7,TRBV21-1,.,CASSKAGLSRPAHWSEQYF,TGTGCCAGCAGCAAAGCAGGGCTCAGCCGGCCTGCCCATTGGAGTGAGCAGTACTTC
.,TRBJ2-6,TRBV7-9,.,CASRPSPFLGYGANVLTF,TGTGCCAGCAGGCCCAGCCCGTTCTTGGGATATGGGGCCAACGTCCTGACTTTC
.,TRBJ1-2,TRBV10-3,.,CAMAGLDYGYTF,TGTGCCATGGCAGGGTTGGACTATGGCTACACCTTC
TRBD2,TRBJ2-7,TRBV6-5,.,CASSYAPGLADYEQYF,TGTGCCAGCAGTTACGCCCCGGGACTAGCGGACTACGAGCAGTACTTC
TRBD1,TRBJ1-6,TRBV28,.,CASREGQWGGDPLHF,TGTGCCAGCAGGGAGGGACAGTGGGGAGGGGACCCCCTCCACTTT
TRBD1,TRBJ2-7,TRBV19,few,CASSGQDPSYEQYF,TGTGCCAGTAGTGGACAGGATCCCTCCTACGAGCAGTACTTC
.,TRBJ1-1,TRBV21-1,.,CASSNILRGGLNTEAFF,TGTGCCAGCAGCAACATCCTCCGCGGGGGGCTGAACACTGAAGCTTTCTTT
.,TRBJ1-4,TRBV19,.,CASSMTGNNEKLFF,TGTGCCAGTAGTATGACAGGAAATAATGAAAAACTGTTTTTT
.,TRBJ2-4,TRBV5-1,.,CASSRSDTKNIQYF,TGCGCCAGCAGTCGGTCAGATACCAAAAACATTCAGTACTTC
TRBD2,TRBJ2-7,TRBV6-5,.,CASRRGWFDEQYF,TGTGCCAGCAGGCGGGGGTGGTTTGACGAGCAGTACTTC
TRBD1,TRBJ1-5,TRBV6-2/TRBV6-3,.,CASSYSFGTGGNQPQHF,TGTGCCAGCAGTTACTCGTTCGGGACAGGGGGCAATCAGCCCCAGCATTTT